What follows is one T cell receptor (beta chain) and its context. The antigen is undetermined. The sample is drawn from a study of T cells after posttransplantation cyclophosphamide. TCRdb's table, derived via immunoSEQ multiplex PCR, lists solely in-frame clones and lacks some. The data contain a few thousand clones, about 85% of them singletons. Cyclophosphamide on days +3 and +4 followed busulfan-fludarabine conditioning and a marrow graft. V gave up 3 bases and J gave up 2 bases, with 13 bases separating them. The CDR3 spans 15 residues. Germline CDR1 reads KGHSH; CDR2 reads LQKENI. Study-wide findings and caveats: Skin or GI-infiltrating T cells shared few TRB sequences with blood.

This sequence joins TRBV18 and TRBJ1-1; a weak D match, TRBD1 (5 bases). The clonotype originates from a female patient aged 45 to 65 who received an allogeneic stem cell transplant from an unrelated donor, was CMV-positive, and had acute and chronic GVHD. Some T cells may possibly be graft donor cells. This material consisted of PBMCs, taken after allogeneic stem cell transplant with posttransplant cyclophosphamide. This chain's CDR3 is CASSPRGGTNTEAFF. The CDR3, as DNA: TGTGCCAGCTCACCCCGCGGGGGGACTAACACTGAAGCTTTCTTT. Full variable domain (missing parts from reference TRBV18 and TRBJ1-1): NAGVMQNPRHLVRRRGQEARLRCSPMKGHSHVYWYRQLPEEGLKFMVYLQKENIIDESGMPKERFSAEFPKEGPSILRIQQVVRGDSAAYFCASSPRGGTNTEAFFGQGTRLTVV.